The 28 T cell receptor beta chains in this list originate from one sample, sequenced in a study of tumor-infiltrating lymphocytes in localized non-small cell lung cancer. The method was immunoSEQ multiplex PCR; TCRdb's version includes in-frame clones alone and lacks a portion of them. This sample has several thousand clones, with over 60% found just once. Material for sequencing was lung tumor tissue. Receptors originate from a human donor with non-small cell lung cancer.

J is TRBJ2-6 and V is TRBV18; 7 positions agree with TRBD1. The length of the CDR3 is 17 residues. J lost 3 bases, V lost 4 bases, and 9 bases had no gene match. The germline CDR1 and CDR2 sequences are KGHSH and LQKENI. DNA of the CDR3: TGTGCCAGCTCACTACAGGGGTTCGCCGGTGGGGCCAACGTCCTGACTTTC. It is translated as CASSLQGFAGGANVLTF. Complete variable domain (other parts from reference TRBV18 and TRBJ2-6): NAGVMQNPRHLVRRRGQEARLRCSPMKGHSHVYWYRQLPEEGLKFMVYLQKENIIDESGMPKERFSAEFPKEGPSILRIQQVVRGDSAAYFCASSLQGFAGGANVLTFGAGSRLTVL.

The chain links TRBV5-4 to TRBJ2-5; TRBD1 matches 7 bases. The end of the DNA fits TRBJ2-7 better, so the J call may be wrong. The CDR3 spans 14 residues. Germline CDR1 is SGHNT and CDR2 is YYREEE (reference sequence). Here the CDR3 DNA reads TGTGCCAGCAGCTCTAAGACAGGGTTAGACGAGCAGTACTTC. Translated, it gives CASSSKTGLDEQYF.

This chain uses TRBV5-4 with TRBJ2-5; perhaps TRBD2 as D (5 bases). Germline assignment: CDR1 SGHNT and CDR2 YYREEE (reference sequence). The germline V and J ends were trimmed by 4 bases and 5 bases, with 15 bases remaining between them. This CDR3 region has 14 residues. CDR3 residues: CASSARLRWETQYF. CDR3 nucleotides: TGTGCCAGCAGCGCCCGACTAAGGTGGGAGACCCAGTACTTC.

In its sample, this clone was seen a few times. The CDR3 protein is CASSLTDSNQPQHF. In DNA form, the CDR3 reads TGTGCCAGCAGCTTGACGGATAGCAATCAGCCCCAGCATTTT. The genes are TRBV5-6 and TRBJ1-5; no clear D gene. This CDR3 comprises 14 residues. V shed 1 base and J shed 0 bases, with 5 bases lying between them. CDR1 is SGHDT, CDR2 YYEEEE, per germline.

The rearrangement uses TRBV20-1 and TRBJ2-5; D call uncertain. Per the germline V gene, CDR1 is DFQATT and CDR2 is SNEGSKA (reference sequence). Between the trimmed V and J ends, which lost 6 bases and 3 bases, there was a span of 5 bases. This CDR3 is built from 10 residues. The CDR3 nucleotides are TGCAGTGCGTTAAAAGAGACCCAGTACTTC. Translating gives CSALKETQYF.

The genes are TRBV7-9 and TRBJ2-1; perhaps TRBD2 as D (5 bases). Germline CDR1 and CDR2: SEHNR and FQNEAQ (reference sequence). The CDR3 runs 16 residues. With 1 base removed from V and 7 bases from J, the gap between germline ends came to 17 bases. The CDR3 loop reads CASSLGGPSRRNEQFF. The CDR3 DNA follows: TGTGCCAGCAGCTTAGGTGGTCCATCACGGAGGAATGAGCAGTTCTTC. The variable domain in full, completed from reference TRBV7-9 and TRBJ2-1, reads DTGVSQNPRHKITKRGQNVTFRCDPISEHNRLYWYRQTLGQGPEFLTYFQNEAQLEKSRLLSDRFSAERPKGSFSTLEIQRTEQGDSAMYLCASSLGGPSRRNEQFFGPGTRLTVL.

On this clone: This sample includes further DNA sequences coding for the same CDR3. V is TRBV5-4 and J is TRBJ2-3; 10 bases fit TRBD2. CDR3 length equals 15 residues. CDR1 is SGHNT and CDR2 is YYREEE in the germline V gene (reference sequence). J gave up 2 bases and V 5 bases, and 5 bases lay outside the gene matches. The CDR3 nucleotides read TGTGCCAGCAGTCTCGGACTAGCGGTCACAGATACGCAGTATTTT. Encoded protein: CASSLGLAVTDTQYF.

The V gene is TRBV6-5, the J gene TRBJ2-3; 13 bases agree with TRBD2. V gave up 6 bases and J gave up 5 bases; unmatched junction bases: 5. CDR1 and CDR2 from the germline V gene are MNHEY and SVGAGI. The CDR3 extends over 15 amino acids. Here the CDR3 reads CASSRLAGGLDTQYF. DNA of the CDR3: TGTGCCAGCAGCCGACTAGCGGGGGGCTTAGATACGCAGTATTTT.

This sequence joins TRBV5-1 and TRBJ2-2, with 7 bases aligning to TRBD1. The junction had 8 bases not matched to a gene; V was cut back by 3 bases and J by 6 bases. The CDR3 runs to 15 residues. The germline V gene encodes CDR1 SGHRS and CDR2 YFSETQ. CDR3 nucleotide sequence: TGCGCCAGCAGCTCATTACAGGGGTCTCCCGGGGAGCTGTTTTTT. Its protein product is CASSSLQGSPGELFF.

The V gene is TRBV27, the J gene TRBJ2-3, with 9 bases that match TRBD2. The germline CDR1 and CDR2 sequences are MNHEY and SMNVEV (reference sequence). V trimming: 5 bases; J trimming: 1 base; junction bases outside the gene matches: 4. This CDR3 region has 15 residues. CDR3 amino acids: CASSNPSGGTDTQYF. CDR3 coding DNA: TGTGCCAGCAGTAACCCTAGCGGGGGCACAGATACGCAGTATTTT.

The V gene is TRBV5-1, the J gene TRBJ2-1; 8 bases line up with TRBD2. The germline CDR1 and CDR2 sequences are SGHRS and YFSETQ. V lost 0 bases to trimming and J lost 3 bases; unmatched junction nucleotides: 2. CDR3 length: 15 amino acids. CDR3 coding DNA: TGCGCCAGCAGCTTGGGCGGGGGGAACTACAATGAGCAGTTCTTC. Protein product: CASSLGGGNYNEQFF. Filled out from reference TRBV5-1 and TRBJ2-1, the complete variable domain reads KAGVTQTPRYLIKTRGQQVTLSCSPISGHRSVSWYQQTPGQGLQFLFEYFSETQRNKGNFPGRFSGRQFSNSRSEMNVSTLELGDSALYLCASSLGGGNYNEQFFGPGTRLTVL.

This clone turned up a few times. The V call is TRBV7-9, the J call TRBJ1-2, with 7 bases that match TRBD1. Per the germline V gene, CDR1 is SEHNR and CDR2 is FQNEAQ (reference sequence). This CDR3 is built from 15 residues. Losses at the gene ends were 3 bases for V and 6 bases for J; bases not matched to a gene: 10. The CDR3 nucleotides are TGTGCCAGCAGCTTGACAGGGTCGCCTCTCAATGGCTACACCTTC. This gives the protein CASSLTGSPLNGYTF.

J is TRBJ2-7 and V is TRBV5-1; a possible D gene is TRBD1 (6 bases). This CDR3 region has 12 residues. CDR1 is SGHRS, CDR2 YFSETQ, per germline. V was clipped by 4 bases and J by 6 bases, with 11 bases between them. CDR3 in amino acids: CASSPQGAEQYF. CDR3 DNA: TGCGCCAGCAGCCCACAGGGCGCCGAGCAGTACTTC. Together with reference TRBV5-1 and TRBJ2-7, the CDR3 gives the full variable domain: KAGVTQTPRYLIKTRGQQVTLSCSPISGHRSVSWYQQTPGQGLQFLFEYFSETQRNKGNFPGRFSGRQFSNSRSEMNVSTLELGDSALYLCASSPQGAEQYFGPGTRLTVT.

The chain is built from TRBV4-3 and TRBJ2-3; TRBD2 agrees at 11 bases. Germline V CDR1 and CDR2: LGHNA, YSLEER. V shed 0 bases and J 7 bases; nucleotides not matched to a gene: 6. The CDR3 runs 16 residues. CDR3 bases: TGCGCCAGCAGCCAAGATAGCGGGGGGGTAGAAAATACGCAGTATTTT. This sequence encodes CASSQDSGGVENTQYF.

In regard to this clone: The junction does not match germline at one end; this may be a read error. The chain employs TRBV6-1 and TRBJ2-1; 9 nucleotides agree with TRBD1. This CDR3 comprises 16 residues. Germline CDR1 and CDR2: MNHNS and SASEGT. CDR3 loop: CASSELFGTGRPVLLF. DNA of the CDR3: TGTGCCAGCAGTGAATTATTCGGGACAGGGCGACCTGTTTTGCTCTTC.

V usage is TRBV18 and J usage is TRBJ1-2, with a tentative D call TRBD1 (6 bases). Germline assignment: CDR1 KGHSH and CDR2 LQKENI. This CDR3 comprises 15 residues. V gave up 6 bases and J gave up 10 bases, with 24 bases separating them. The CDR3 DNA sequence: TGTGCCAGCTCTCCTGGAAGCAGGGGAGGGGATGACTACACCTTC. Translated: CASSPGSRGGDDYTF.

Relative to its sample, this clone is medium-sized (0.01 to 0.1%). J is TRBJ1-1 and V is TRBV27, with 7 positions matching TRBD1. The CDR3 runs to 15 residues. The V gene end was trimmed by 5 bases and the J gene end by 4 bases; junction bases not matched to a gene: 10. CDR1 and CDR2 (germline): MNHEY, SMNVEV (reference sequence). DNA for the CDR3: TGTGCCAGCAGTCTCTCCAGGGGGACGGGCACTGAAGCTTTCTTT. It yields the protein CASSLSRGTGTEAFF.

CDR3 protein: CASSEYGTGNTIYF. Written as DNA, the CDR3 is TGTGCCAGCAGTGAATATGGGACTGGAAACACCATATATTTT. The chain couples TRBV6-1 to TRBJ1-3; D is ambiguous. The CDR3 spans 14 residues. Per the germline V gene, CDR1 is MNHNS and CDR2 is SASEGT. V shed 2 bases and J shed 2 bases, with 7 bases lying between them.

Regarding this clone: Other DNA sequences of this sample code for an identical CDR3. J is TRBJ2-7 and V is TRBV4-1, with a tentative D call TRBD1 (6 bases). Trimming pared 0 bases from V and 5 bases from J, leaving 11 bases between. The CDR3 consists of 14 residues. Germline-derived CDR1 and CDR2 are MGHRA and YSYEKL. CDR3 loop: CASSQEGTRNEQYF. The CDR3 DNA sequence: TGCGCCAGCAGCCAAGAAGGGACACGCAACGAGCAGTACTTC.

In its sample, this clone was seen a few times. The V and J genes are TRBV6-1 and TRBJ1-5, with 7 nucleotides matching TRBD1. The V gene's germline CDR1 is MNHNS and CDR2 SASEGT. The length of the CDR3 is 13 residues. Trimming removed 8 bases from V and 3 bases from J; junction bases left unmatched: 4. This CDR3 is CASGDRLNQPQHF. CDR3 coding DNA: TGTGCCAGCGGGGACAGACTCAATCAGCCCCAGCATTTT.

The chain uses TRBV7-9 and TRBJ1-4; weak D call: TRBD1 (6 bases). Germline loops: CDR1 SEHNR, CDR2 FQNEAQ (reference sequence). V lost 5 bases, J lost 5 bases, and 12 bases lay in between. CDR3 length: 14 amino acids. In DNA form, the CDR3 reads TGTGCCAGCAGCACAGCAGGGGCGAATGAAAAACTGTTTTTT. Protein product: CASSTAGANEKLFF. The complete variable domain, with remaining parts taken from reference TRBV7-9 and TRBJ1-4, reads DTGVSQNPRHKITKRGQNVTFRCDPISEHNRLYWYRQTLGQGPEFLTYFQNEAQLEKSRLLSDRFSAERPKGSFSTLEIQRTEQGDSAMYLCASSTAGANEKLFFGSGTQLSVL.

The genes are TRBV5-1 and TRBJ1-4; a possible D gene is TRBD1 (5 bases). The CDR3 is 14 amino acids. The germline gives CDR1 SGHRS, CDR2 YFSETQ. V shed 4 bases and J shed 6 bases, with 13 bases lying between them. CDR3 amino acids: CASSPDIAYEKLFF. Written as DNA, the CDR3 is TGCGCCAGCAGCCCGGACATTGCATATGAAAAACTGTTTTTT.

The rearrangement links TRBV5-8 to TRBJ2-3; TRBD2 aligns across 7 bases. V dropped 0 bases and J dropped 0; count of bases not matched to a gene: 1. CDR3 length: 15 residues. Germline V gives CDR1 SGHTS, CDR2 YDEGEE. CDR3 DNA sequence: TGTGCCAGCAGCTTGGAGCGGGGTAGCACAGATACGCAGTATTTT. Protein: CASSLERGSTDTQYF.

This clone has only a few counts. The CDR3 DNA follows: TGTGCCAGCAGCTTGGGAACAGGAGGTTCACCCCTCCACTTT. This translates into CASSLGTGGSPLHF. This chain uses TRBV5-8 with TRBJ1-6; TRBD1 might be the D (5 bases). V lost 0 bases and J 9 bases, leaving 10 bases between the germline ends. The CDR3 extends over 14 amino acids. The germline V gene has CDR1 SGHTS and CDR2 YDEGEE.

The chain combines TRBV7-3 with TRBJ2-3; D not resolved. This CDR3 is built from 13 residues. In germline, CDR1 is SGHTA, CDR2 FQGTGA. The V end lost 5 bases, the J end lost 9 bases, and 15 bases lay between the germline ends. The CDR3 is CASSLKGSKTQYF. The CDR3 DNA reads TGTGCCAGCAGCCTAAAGGGTTCTAAGACGCAGTATTTT.

V gene TRBV10-1 combines with J gene TRBJ2-1; no clear D gene. CDR1 WNHNN and CDR2 SYGVQD come from the germline V gene (reference sequence). There are 9 residues in the CDR3. V dropped 11 bases and J dropped 10 bases, with 9 bases sitting between them. CDR3 sequence reads: CAGKHEQFF. The CDR3 DNA reads TGCGCCGGAAAACACGAGCAGTTCTTC.

The chain links TRBV29-1 to TRBJ1-1, with 7 bases identical to TRBD1. The CDR3 runs 14 residues. Germline trimming cut 7 bases from V and 2 bases from J; bases unmatched to any gene: 10. The germline gives CDR1 SQVTM, CDR2 ANQGSEA. This CDR3 is CSGLLGQSNTEAFF. Written as DNA, the CDR3 is TGCAGCGGTCTCCTGGGACAGTCAAACACTGAAGCTTTCTTT.

CDR3 amino acids: CASSLAGGRVDTQYF. The CDR3 coding sequence is TGTGCCAGCAGCTTAGCAGGGGGGCGGGTAGATACGCAGTATTTT. The V call is TRBV7-2, the J call TRBJ2-3; D may match TRBD1 or TRBD2 (6 bases each). The V gene lost 0 bases and the J gene lost 5 bases, with 12 bases spanning the gap. Germline CDR1 SGHTA, CDR2 FQGNSA. The CDR3 is made up of 15 amino acids.